This is a list of T cell receptor beta chains from one sample in a study of OX40 agonist ivuxolimab in advanced cancers. The data were produced by immunoSEQ multiplex PCR, yet TCRdb's version contains in-frame clones alone and is incomplete. Seen here are fewer than 100,000 clones, 89% observed once, and the top ten hold about 0.2%. The source was CD4+ or CD8+ T cells sorted from blood, collected in a trial of the OX40 agonist ivuxolimab. These receptors were taken from an adult with an advanced solid tumor such as melanoma, head and neck, liver or kidney cancer. CDR3s include the opening cysteine and the closing phenylalanine or tryptophan. The order of the fields is clone size, J gene, V gene, D gene, CDR3 DNA, CDR3 protein. A D gene is named only where the DNA matches it firmly. The size entry is marked missing in some rows and otherwise reads once, few, many or a size class.

clone size: NA; J gene: TRBJ2-1; V gene: TRBV7-9; D gene: TRBD1; CDR3 DNA: TGTGCCAGCAGCCTCGACAGGGGGGCCTACAATGAGCAGTTCTTC; CDR3 protein: CASSLDRGAYNEQFF
clone size: NA; J gene: TRBJ1-2; V gene: TRBV28; D gene: TRBD1; CDR3 DNA: TGTGCCAGCAGTTTGAGGACAGGCGGCTACACCTTC; CDR3 protein: CASSLRTGGYTF
clone size: NA; J gene: TRBJ1-2; V gene: TRBV28; D gene: NA; CDR3 DNA: TGTGCCAGCAGTGCTCCGGGACTCGACTATGGCTACACCTTC; CDR3 protein: CASSAPGLDYGYTF
clone size: NA; J gene: TRBJ2-6; V gene: TRBV18; D gene: NA; CDR3 DNA: TGTGCCAGCTCACCAGTCAGGGGCTCTGGGGCCAACGTCCTGACTTTC; CDR3 protein: CASSPVRGSGANVLTF
clone size: NA; J gene: TRBJ1-6; V gene: TRBV28; D gene: NA; CDR3 DNA: TGTGCCAGCAGTTACCGAACATTAGGGGGGGAATCACCCCTCCACTTT; CDR3 protein: CASSYRTLGGESPLHF
clone size: NA; J gene: TRBJ2-7; V gene: TRBV4-1; D gene: NA; CDR3 DNA: TGCGCCAGCAGCCAAGCGACAACCTACGAGCAGTACTTC; CDR3 protein: CASSQATTYEQYF
clone size: few; J gene: TRBJ1-5; V gene: TRBV6-5; D gene: NA; CDR3 DNA: TGTGCCAGCAGTTACTCGGGGCAGGGTTTGCCCCAGCATTTT; CDR3 protein: CASSYSGQGLPQHF
clone size: NA; J gene: TRBJ1-3; V gene: TRBV7-6; D gene: NA; CDR3 DNA: TGTGCCAGCAGCTTTTCCCATCAAGTCTCTGGAAACACCATATATTTT; CDR3 protein: CASSFSHQVSGNTIYF
clone size: NA; J gene: TRBJ2-4; V gene: TRBV19; D gene: NA; CDR3 DNA: TGTGCCAGTAGTGAAGCCGGGACCTTGAGTGGTCTATTAGCCAAAAACATTCAGTACTTC; CDR3 protein: CASSEAGTLSGLLAKNIQYF
clone size: NA; J gene: TRBJ2-3; V gene: TRBV9; D gene: NA; CDR3 DNA: TGTGCCAGCAGCGTAGCTGCAGGGACCACAGATACGCAGTATTTT; CDR3 protein: CASSVAAGTTDTQYF
clone size: few; J gene: TRBJ1-1; V gene: TRBV5-6; D gene: NA; CDR3 DNA: TGTGCCAGCCTAGGGGGAGGTGAAGCTTTCTTT; CDR3 protein: CASLGGGEAFF
clone size: NA; J gene: TRBJ1-1; V gene: TRBV19; D gene: TRBD1; CDR3 DNA: TGTGCCAGTAGAGGACAGGGAGAGGGAAAAAACACTGAAGCTTTCTTT; CDR3 protein: CASRGQGEGKNTEAFF
clone size: NA; J gene: TRBJ2-7; V gene: TRBV27; D gene: NA; CDR3 DNA: TGTGCCAGCAGTTTAAATCCCAACTACGAGCAGTACTTC; CDR3 protein: CASSLNPNYEQYF
clone size: NA; J gene: TRBJ1-1; V gene: TRBV27; D gene: NA; CDR3 DNA: TGTGCCAGCAGTCCCCTGACCTTACGCGGGGCTTTCTTT; CDR3 protein: CASSPLTLRGAFF
clone size: NA; J gene: TRBJ2-3; V gene: TRBV29-1; D gene: TRBD1; CDR3 DNA: TGCAGCGTTGAAGAGACAGGGGTAGATACGCAGTATTTT; CDR3 protein: CSVEETGVDTQYF
clone size: NA; J gene: TRBJ2-1; V gene: TRBV28; D gene: TRBD2; CDR3 DNA: TGTGCCAGCAGCACCCCAGCGGGAGTTGGGAATGAGCAGTTCTTC; CDR3 protein: CASSTPAGVGNEQFF
clone size: NA; J gene: TRBJ1-4; V gene: TRBV18; D gene: NA; CDR3 DNA: TGTGCCAGCTCACCAACCCCGCTACAGGGTAATGAAAAACTGTTTTTT; CDR3 protein: CASSPTPLQGNEKLFF
clone size: NA; J gene: TRBJ2-1; V gene: TRBV7-7; D gene: NA; CDR3 DNA: TGTGCTAGCAGCTTATCTGGGGGCGTGCAGTTCTTC; CDR3 protein: CASSLSGGVQFF
clone size: NA; J gene: TRBJ2-2; V gene: TRBV2; D gene: NA; CDR3 DNA: TGTGCCAGCAGTGAAGTCGGGTCCAAAAACACCGGGGAGCTGTTTTTT; CDR3 protein: CASSEVGSKNTGELFF
clone size: NA; J gene: TRBJ1-4; V gene: TRBV5-1; D gene: NA; CDR3 DNA: TGCGCCAGCAGCTTGGCAGGGATTCCTAATGAAAAACTGTTTTTT; CDR3 protein: CASSLAGIPNEKLFF
clone size: NA; J gene: TRBJ2-1; V gene: TRBV4-3; D gene: NA; CDR3 DNA: TGCGCCAGCAGCCAAGATTTCGCGGCATTCTCCTACAATGAGCAGTTCTTC; CDR3 protein: CASSQDFAAFSYNEQFF
clone size: NA; J gene: TRBJ2-7; V gene: TRBV6-1; D gene: TRBD1; CDR3 DNA: TGTGCCAGCAGTTTAAGGACAGGGATCTACGAGCAGTACTTC; CDR3 protein: CASSLRTGIYEQYF
clone size: NA; J gene: TRBJ1-5; V gene: TRBV23-1; D gene: TRBD1; CDR3 DNA: TGCGCCAGCAGCCAGGGGGCGGGCCATCAGCCCCAGCATTTT; CDR3 protein: CASSQGAGHQPQHF
clone size: NA; J gene: TRBJ2-1; V gene: TRBV11-2; D gene: TRBD2; CDR3 DNA: TGTGCCAGCAGCGTAACTAGCGGGACCTACAATGAGCAGTTCTTC; CDR3 protein: CASSVTSGTYNEQFF
clone size: NA; J gene: TRBJ1-1; V gene: TRBV6-5; D gene: NA; CDR3 DNA: TGTGCCAGCAGGCTCGGGACGAACACTGAAGCTTTCTTT; CDR3 protein: CASRLGTNTEAFF
clone size: NA; J gene: TRBJ2-7; V gene: TRBV10-3; D gene: NA; CDR3 DNA: TGTGCCATCAGTGACCCCGGATCCACCTACGAGCAGTACTTC; CDR3 protein: CAISDPGSTYEQYF
clone size: NA; J gene: TRBJ2-2; V gene: TRBV6-1; D gene: NA; CDR3 DNA: TGTGCCAGCAGAGCAGGGTACACCGGGGAGCTGTTTTTT; CDR3 protein: CASRAGYTGELFF
clone size: NA; J gene: TRBJ2-6; V gene: TRBV19; D gene: TRBD1; CDR3 DNA: TGTGCCACAAGGGGGCTTGGGGCCAACGTCCTGACTTTC; CDR3 protein: CATRGLGANVLTF
clone size: few; J gene: TRBJ2-2; V gene: TRBV2; D gene: TRBD1; CDR3 DNA: TGTGCCAGCAGTCCAGGGGGTAGGGGGGAGCTGTTTTTT; CDR3 protein: CASSPGGRGELFF
clone size: NA; J gene: TRBJ2-3; V gene: TRBV29-1; D gene: TRBD2; CDR3 DNA: TGCAGCGTTGAAGGCCCAGCGGGAGGCACAGATACGCAGTATTTT; CDR3 protein: CSVEGPAGGTDTQYF
clone size: NA; J gene: TRBJ2-1; V gene: TRBV6-6; D gene: NA; CDR3 DNA: TGTGCCAGCAGTTCTATATACTCCTACAATGAGCAGTTCTTC; CDR3 protein: CASSSIYSYNEQFF
clone size: once; J gene: TRBJ1-2; V gene: TRBV5-4; D gene: TRBD1; CDR3 DNA: TGTGCCAGCAACGAAGGACAGGGGATGGCCTACACCTTC; CDR3 protein: CASNEGQGMAYTF
clone size: NA; J gene: TRBJ1-1; V gene: TRBV6-6; D gene: NA; CDR3 DNA: TGTGCCAGCAGTTACATACAGGGGAACACTGAAGCTTTCTTT; CDR3 protein: CASSYIQGNTEAFF
clone size: NA; J gene: TRBJ2-4; V gene: TRBV19; D gene: NA; CDR3 DNA: TGTGCCAGTAGTATCAGCAGGGGAAGCATTCAGTACTTC; CDR3 protein: CASSISRGSIQYF
clone size: NA; J gene: TRBJ2-2; V gene: TRBV15; D gene: NA; CDR3 DNA: TGTGCCACCAGCAGAGAGCGTGTCGGAGGGGAGCTGTTTTTT; CDR3 protein: CATSRERVGGELFF
clone size: NA; J gene: TRBJ2-1; V gene: TRBV11-2; D gene: NA; CDR3 DNA: TGTGCCAGCAGCTTAACAGGACAAATCCGGGGGAATGAGCAGTTCTTC; CDR3 protein: CASSLTGQIRGNEQFF
clone size: NA; J gene: TRBJ2-5; V gene: TRBV27; D gene: NA; CDR3 DNA: TGTGCCAGCAGTTTTCAGTTCACCAGGACCCAGTACTTC; CDR3 protein: CASSFQFTRTQYF
clone size: NA; J gene: TRBJ1-1; V gene: TRBV5-6; D gene: NA; CDR3 DNA: TGTGCCAGCAGCTTCAGGGTCACTGAAGCTTTCTTT; CDR3 protein: CASSFRVTEAFF
clone size: NA; J gene: TRBJ2-1; V gene: TRBV7-8; D gene: NA; CDR3 DNA: TGTGCCAGCAGCTTCAGACCCACCGACTACAATGAGCAGTTCTTC; CDR3 protein: CASSFRPTDYNEQFF
clone size: NA; J gene: TRBJ2-7; V gene: TRBV19; D gene: NA; CDR3 DNA: TGTGCCAGTAGTATAGACAGGGGTTCCTACGAGCAGTACTTC; CDR3 protein: CASSIDRGSYEQYF